The 9 T cell receptor beta chains below were found in one sample sequenced in a study of regulatory T cells in long-lasting Graves disease. Sequencing libraries for TCR beta were prepared with iRepertoire HTBI primers and Arm-PCR of CDR3 regions. TCRdb re-called the multiplex PCR reads with MiXCR, one entry per CDR3 protein. Among 400,000 or so distinct CDR3 sequences listed, around 20% were seen once. Time point indicated: persistent/refractory GD, antithyroid drugs over 5 years with positive TRAb. PBMC-derived RNA was used for the TCR library. The input for sequencing was peripheral blood mononuclear cells (PBMCs), taken when the disease was refractory, from a patient treated with antithyroid drugs. The receptor set was obtained from a female donor with Graves disease.

The table lists this clonotype with many counts. This chain links TRBV11-1 with TRBJ2-7; weak D call: TRBD1 (6 bases). This CDR3 contains 14 residues. V lost 5 bases and J lost 0, with 11 bases in between. CDR1 and CDR2 from the germline V gene are SGHAT and FQDESV (reference sequence). CDR3 DNA sequence: TGTGCCAGCAGCCGTATGGACAGCTCCTACGAGCAGTACTTC. Translated, it gives CASSRMDSSYEQYF. The entire variable domain, with the rest obtained from reference TRBV11-1 and TRBJ2-7, is as follows: EAEVAQSPRYKITEKSQAVAFWCDPISGHATLYWYRQILGQGPELLVQFQDESVVDDSQLPKDRFSAERLKGVDSTLKIQPAELGDSAMYLCASSRMDSSYEQYFGPGTRLTVT.

The CDR3 DNA is TGTGCCAGCAGTGTTGGTCAGGAGTATCAGCCCCAGCATTTT. It codes for CASSVGQEYQPQHF. The chain has TRBV25-1 and TRBJ1-5; D is unresolved. Germline V CDR1 and CDR2: MGHDK, SYGVNS. With 4 bases removed from V and 5 bases from J, the gap between germline ends came to 12 bases. This CDR3 has 14 amino acids.

This clonotype was found a few times. This chain uses TRBV6-5 with TRBJ1-1; the D gene is possibly TRBD1 (5 bases). From germline, CDR1 is MNHEY and CDR2 SVGAGI. V lost 1 base to trimming and J lost 8 bases, with 8 bases between them. The CDR3 runs 12 residues. CDR3 residues: CASSYLDNEAFF. For the CDR3, the DNA is TGTGCCAGCAGTTACTTGGACAACGAAGCTTTCTTT.

CDR3 loop: CASSPTTPGLAGVGAGANVLTF. As DNA, the CDR3 is TGTGCCAGCAGTCCTACAACCCCCGGACTAGCGGGAGTAGGGGCTGGGGCCAACGTCCTGACTTTC. The chain combines TRBV6-2 or TRBV6-3 with TRBJ2-6; TRBD2 matches at 13 bases. The V gene's germline CDR1 is MNHEY and CDR2 SVGEGT. The V segment lost 5 bases and the J segment 2 bases; nucleotides outside the gene matches: 18. CDR3 length: 22 residues.

Regarding this clonotype: Given a much more abundant clone one base away, this may be a read error. The chain couples TRBV6-1 to TRBJ2-7; D is possibly TRBD1 or TRBD2 (5 bases each). Germline CDR1 MNHNS, CDR2 SASEGT. The CDR3 loop spans 13 amino acids. The V end lost 5 bases, the J end lost 10 bases, and 18 bases lay between the germline ends. CDR3 sequence reads: CASSPEDKGKQYF. In nucleotides, the CDR3 is TGTGCCAGCAGTCCGGAGGACAAGGGGAAACAGTACTTC.

This clonotype was seen more than once but under ten times. This rearrangement joins TRBV7-9 to TRBJ1-1, with a possible D match to TRBD1 (6 bases). This CDR3 spans 13 amino acids. Trimming stripped 5 bases from V and 4 bases from J, with 11 bases between. Looked up from germline, CDR1 is SEHNR and CDR2 is FQNEAQ (reference sequence). The CDR3 nucleotides are TGTGCCAGCAGCGGGGACAAGGGCACTGAAGCTTTCTTT. It translates to CASSGDKGTEAFF.

This clonotype was recorded at least ten times. V and J are TRBV7-9 and TRBJ1-5; TRBD1 matches 9 bases. Germline lookup yields CDR1 SEHNR and CDR2 FQNEAQ (reference sequence). J gave up 6 bases and V 5 bases, and 5 bases lay outside the gene matches. This CDR3 has 14 amino acids. CDR3 amino acids: CASSRTGAGQPQHF. CDR3 in DNA: TGTGCCAGCAGCCGGACAGGGGCAGGTCAGCCCCAGCATTTT.

There are many counts of this clonotype. This sequence joins TRBV28 and TRBJ1-1; D is unclear. This CDR3 spans 14 amino acids. Trimming pared 6 bases from V and 0 bases from J, leaving 11 bases between. From germline, CDR1 is MDHEN and CDR2 SYDVKM. CDR3 residues: CASSIYWVNTEAFF. In nucleotides, the CDR3 is TGTGCCAGCAGCATCTACTGGGTGAACACTGAAGCTTTCTTT.

This clonotype was counted between two and nine times. The chain combines TRBV7-8 with TRBJ2-5, with 11 nucleotides matching TRBD1. The CDR3 covers 16 residues. Germline lookup yields CDR1 SGHVS and CDR2 FQNEAQ. The V gene end was trimmed by 5 bases and the J gene end by 5 bases; junction bases not matched to a gene: 10. CDR3 DNA sequence: TGTGCCAGCAGCGCCAGGGACAGGGGGTTCCGGGAGACCCAGTACTTC. Protein sequence: CASSARDRGFRETQYF. The full variable domain, its missing parts supplied by reference TRBV7-8 and TRBJ2-5, is GAGVSQSPRYKVAKRGQDVALRCDPISGHVSLFWYQQALGQGPEFLTYFQNEAQLDKSGLPSDRFFAERPEGSVSTLKIQRTQQEDSAVYLCASSARDRGFRETQYFGPGTRLLVL.